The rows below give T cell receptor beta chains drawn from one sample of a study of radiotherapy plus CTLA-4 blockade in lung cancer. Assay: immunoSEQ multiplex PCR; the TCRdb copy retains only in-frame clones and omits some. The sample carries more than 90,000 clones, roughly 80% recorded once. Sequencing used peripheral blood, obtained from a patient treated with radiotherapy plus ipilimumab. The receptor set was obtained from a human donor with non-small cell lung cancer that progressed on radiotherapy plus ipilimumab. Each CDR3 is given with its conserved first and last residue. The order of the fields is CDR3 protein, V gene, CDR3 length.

cdr3_aa: CASSPGVNTEAFF; v_call: TRBV18; cdr3_length: 13
cdr3_aa: CASSVGTGELFF; v_call: TRBV9; cdr3_length: 12
cdr3_aa: CASSKRQGDTGELFF; v_call: TRBV2; cdr3_length: 15
cdr3_aa: CASSVATDMRAEAFF; v_call: TRBV9; cdr3_length: 15
cdr3_aa: CASIEEQLNQPQHF; v_call: TRBV6-1; cdr3_length: 14
cdr3_aa: CASSLYRSGATDTQYF; v_call: TRBV5-8; cdr3_length: 16
cdr3_aa: CASSLDFGNTIYF; v_call: TRBV5-4; cdr3_length: 13
cdr3_aa: CASSGANSGANVLTF; v_call: TRBV7-3; cdr3_length: 15
cdr3_aa: CASSSGRPAYGYTF; v_call: TRBV28; cdr3_length: 14
cdr3_aa: CASSPNRGSGNTIYF; v_call: TRBV27; cdr3_length: 15
cdr3_aa: CASRGGLAKNIQYF; v_call: TRBV2; cdr3_length: 14
cdr3_aa: CASSLDSPGNTIYF; v_call: TRBV5-6; cdr3_length: 14
cdr3_aa: CASSAWGVGTEAFF; v_call: TRBV9; cdr3_length: 14
cdr3_aa: CASSAGLAGGHDEQYF; v_call: TRBV5-1; cdr3_length: 16
cdr3_aa: CASSETPGTGLPTDTQYF; v_call: TRBV6-1; cdr3_length: 18
cdr3_aa: CASSYDQETQYF; v_call: TRBV6-6; cdr3_length: 12
cdr3_aa: CAWSVGLGGTEAFF; v_call: TRBV30; cdr3_length: 14
cdr3_aa: CASSLAPIAGTFYEQYF; v_call: TRBV5-5; cdr3_length: 17
cdr3_aa: CSVEPGPTGGYGYTF; v_call: TRBV29-1; cdr3_length: 15
cdr3_aa: CASKPREGETQYF; v_call: TRBV19; cdr3_length: 13
cdr3_aa: CSVAGDRGGQPQHF; v_call: TRBV29-1; cdr3_length: 14
cdr3_aa: CASSWSGTGGNYGYTF; v_call: TRBV5-8; cdr3_length: 16
cdr3_aa: CASSYSRDAIYEQYF; v_call: TRBV6-5; cdr3_length: 15
cdr3_aa: CSVLKDGYTF; v_call: TRBV29-1; cdr3_length: 10
cdr3_aa: CASSPRRGYDQPQHF; v_call: TRBV6-6; cdr3_length: 15
cdr3_aa: CATSREETGAGDTEAFF; v_call: TRBV15; cdr3_length: 17
cdr3_aa: CASSSPRRKVNTEAFF; v_call: TRBV28; cdr3_length: 16
cdr3_aa: CSVEEHPFF; v_call: TRBV29-1; cdr3_length: 9
cdr3_aa: CASSPIGGAVTEAFF; v_call: TRBV18; cdr3_length: 15
cdr3_aa: CASSEVGSTDTQYF; v_call: TRBV2; cdr3_length: 14
cdr3_aa: CASSSLWSGRIHEQFF; v_call: TRBV11-2; cdr3_length: 16
cdr3_aa: CAISESSRRSVAFF; v_call: TRBV10-3; cdr3_length: 14
cdr3_aa: CASSSYRTNSNTEAFF; v_call: TRBV5-4; cdr3_length: 16
cdr3_aa: CATRRGTGVYEQYF; v_call: TRBV27; cdr3_length: 14
cdr3_aa: CASSLEGSGSSYEQYF; v_call: TRBV5-1; cdr3_length: 16
cdr3_aa: CASSHSGIGYNEQFF; v_call: TRBV7-9; cdr3_length: 15
cdr3_aa: CASSDLSGGSEKLFF; v_call: TRBV9; cdr3_length: 15
cdr3_aa: CASSQDIYGELFF; v_call: TRBV4-2; cdr3_length: 13
cdr3_aa: CASSLGLRMNTEAFF; v_call: TRBV7-8; cdr3_length: 15
cdr3_aa: CASSYLAEPLDEQYF; v_call: TRBV6-5; cdr3_length: 15
cdr3_aa: CASSYPGQKNTEAFF; v_call: TRBV6-5; cdr3_length: 15